This is a list of T cell receptor beta chains from one sample in a study of blood T cell repertoires in COVID-19. The repertoire was sequenced with immunoSEQ multiplex PCR; TCRdb's copy has only in-frame clones and lacks some. The repertoire consists of approximately 260,000 clones, with around 87% occurring once and the leading ten covering around 3.6%. The sequencing sample was made of peripheral blood. The receptors stem from a man younger than 30 with active or convalescent COVID-19. Both conserved end residues are part of each CDR3. The order of the fields is V gene, clone size, J gene, D gene, CDR3 protein, CDR3 DNA. D genes are given only for firm matches. Clone sizes are given selectively: once, few, many, or a class where the clone is expanded.

TRBV19	NA	TRBJ1-2	TRBD1	CASSPTGGTNYGYTF	TGTGCCAGTAGTCCGACAGGGGGGACGAACTATGGCTACACCTTC
TRBV6-5	NA	TRBJ2-7	TRBD1	CASSFLQGVDYEQYF	TGTGCCAGCAGTTTCTTACAGGGGGTGGACTACGAGCAGTACTTC
TRBV24-1	NA	TRBJ1-2	NA	CATSQGNGYTF	TGTGCCACCAGCCAGGGAAATGGCTACACCTTC
TRBV28	NA	TRBJ2-7	NA	CASRADEQYF	TGTGCCAGCAGAGCGGACGAGCAGTACTTC
TRBV2	NA	TRBJ1-2	TRBD1	CASSETGTNYGYTF	TGTGCCAGCAGTGAGACAGGGACTAACTATGGCTACACCTTC
TRBV7-3	NA	TRBJ2-2	NA	CASSFQGTAGELFF	TGTGCCAGCAGCTTCCAGGGAACGGCCGGGGAGCTGTTTTTT
TRBV7-9	NA	TRBJ1-3	TRBD1	CASSWGQGSGNTIYF	TGTGCCAGCAGCTGGGGACAGGGCTCTGGAAACACCATATATTTT
TRBV6-5	NA	TRBJ2-7	NA	CASIGQSYEQYF	TGTGCCAGCATAGGACAGTCCTACGAGCAGTACTTC
TRBV3-1/TRBV3-2	NA	TRBJ1-2	NA	CASSPGTNNYGYTF	TGTGCCAGCAGCCCCGGGACAAATAACTATGGCTACACCTTC
TRBV4-3	NA	TRBJ2-1	NA	CASSQDQGHYNEQFF	TGCGCCAGCAGCCAAGATCAGGGACACTACAATGAGCAGTTCTTC
TRBV29-1	NA	TRBJ2-3	TRBD2	CSGSRLAESIADTQYF	TGCAGCGGATCGAGACTAGCGGAGTCAATCGCAGATACGCAGTATTTT
TRBV6-1	NA	TRBJ2-7	NA	CASSEVGFEYEQYF	TGTGCCAGCAGCGAAGTCGGGTTTGAGTACGAGCAGTACTTC
TRBV6-1	NA	TRBJ1-4	NA	CASSEVGGTNEKLFF	TGTGCCAGCAGTGAAGTCGGGGGGACTAATGAAAAACTGTTTTTT
TRBV7-3	NA	TRBJ2-1	NA	CASSPAGATIYNEQFF	TGTGCCAGCAGCCCCGCGGGGGCCACTATATACAATGAGCAGTTCTTC
TRBV9	NA	TRBJ1-4	TRBD1	CASSGGTVRTNEKLFF	TGTGCCAGCAGCGGGGGGACAGTGAGAACTAATGAAAAACTGTTTTTT
TRBV28	once	TRBJ2-5	NA	CASTRRGKQETQYF	TGTGCCAGCACCAGAAGGGGGAAACAAGAGACCCAGTACTTC
TRBV2	NA	TRBJ2-1	TRBD2	CATRPTSGGAGEQFF	TGTGCCACCCGACCCACTAGCGGGGGGGCGGGCGAGCAGTTCTTC
TRBV29-1	NA	TRBJ2-4	NA	CSVPAEKLAKNIQYF	TGCAGCGTGCCCGCCGAGAAACTAGCCAAAAACATTCAGTACTTC
TRBV5-1	NA	TRBJ2-3	TRBD1	CASSLSGQGAGGTTYGTQYF	TGCGCCAGCAGCTTGTCAGGACAGGGGGCAGGTGGGACAACCTACGGGACGCAGTATTTT
TRBV7-7	NA	TRBJ1-4	TRBD1	CASSQYRGPNEKLFF	TGTGCTAGCAGCCAATACAGGGGCCCGAATGAAAAACTGTTTTTT
TRBV7-2	NA	TRBJ2-7	NA	CASSLGLVGSYYEQYF	TGTGCCAGCAGCTTAGGACTAGTGGGATCCTATTACGAGCAGTACTTC
TRBV29-1	NA	TRBJ1-2	TRBD1	CSVGAPTGVTGYTF	TGCAGCGTTGGGGCGCCTACAGGGGTGACGGGCTACACCTTC
TRBV2	once	TRBJ2-5	NA	CASRGPDETQYF	TGTGCCAGCAGGGGGCCGGATGAGACCCAGTACTTC
TRBV7-2	NA	TRBJ1-1	TRBD1	CASSLDRGGEAFF	TGTGCCAGCAGCTTGGACAGGGGGGGTGAAGCTTTCTTT
TRBV27	NA	TRBJ1-2	NA	CASSLSGGLYGYTF	TGTGCCAGCAGTTTATCGGGGGGACTCTATGGCTACACCTTC
TRBV19	NA	TRBJ2-3	NA	CASRGRATDTQYF	TGTGCCAGTAGGGGCAGGGCCACAGATACGCAGTATTTT
TRBV5-4	NA	TRBJ2-3	NA	CASSSGQRADTQYF	TGTGCCAGCAGTTCCGGACAGAGGGCAGATACGCAGTATTTT
TRBV9	NA	TRBJ2-1	TRBD2	CASSVEGGRVNEQFF	TGTGCCAGCAGCGTAGAAGGCGGGAGGGTAAATGAGCAGTTCTTC
TRBV29-1	once	TRBJ1-2	NA	CSTPAPGLNYGYTF	TGCAGCACCCCGGCCCCGGGTCTCAACTATGGCTACACCTTC
TRBV30	NA	TRBJ1-2	TRBD1	CASRGDRAGYTF	TGTGCCTCACGAGGGGACAGGGCGGGGTACACCTTC
TRBV2	NA	TRBJ1-5	NA	CASRGTGSNQPQHF	TGTGCCAGCAGGGGAACAGGTAGCAATCAGCCCCAGCATTTT
TRBV7-6	NA	TRBJ1-1	NA	CASSLGGGVGTEAFF	TGTGCCAGCAGCTTAGGGGGGGGTGTGGGCACTGAAGCTTTCTTT
TRBV3-1/TRBV3-2	once	TRBJ2-1	NA	CASSQERWFDEQFF	TGTGCCAGCAGCCAAGAGAGGTGGTTCGATGAGCAGTTCTTC
TRBV24-1	once	TRBJ2-3	TRBD2	CATQQRGGSDTQYF	TGTGCCACCCAACAGCGGGGGGGCTCGGATACGCAGTATTTT
TRBV19	NA	TRBJ2-3	NA	CASSMSGNTDTQYF	TGTGCCAGTAGTATGTCCGGGAACACAGATACGCAGTATTTT
TRBV10-1	NA	TRBJ2-2	TRBD1	CASSDGQGASGELFF	TGCGCCAGCAGTGATGGACAGGGGGCGAGTGGGGAGCTGTTTTTT
TRBV6-1	NA	TRBJ1-1	NA	CASSEGAGYTTEAFF	TGTGCCAGCAGTGAAGGTGCAGGGTATACTACTGAAGCTTTCTTT
TRBV2	few	TRBJ1-1	NA	CASTGRENTEAFF	TGTGCCAGCACCGGACGGGAGAACACTGAAGCTTTCTTT
TRBV4-1	NA	TRBJ2-5	TRBD2	CASSQTGTSGGRETQYF	TGCGCCAGCAGCCAGACCGGGACTAGCGGGGGGCGTGAGACCCAGTACTTC
TRBV3-1/TRBV3-2	NA	TRBJ1-4	NA	CASSQEERIDEKLFF	TGTGCCAGCAGCCAAGAAGAGCGGATAGATGAAAAACTGTTTTTT
TRBV5-1	few	TRBJ2-2	NA	CASSIMNTGELFF	TGCGCCAGCAGCATTATGAACACCGGGGAGCTGTTTTTT
TRBV5-4	NA	TRBJ1-3	NA	CASSLSGAGNTIYF	TGTGCCAGCAGCTTGTCAGGGGCTGGAAACACCATATATTTT
TRBV4-1	NA	TRBJ1-1	NA	CASSQDPTLGTEAFF	TGCGCCAGCAGCCAAGACCCCACTCTCGGGACTGAAGCTTTCTTT
TRBV5-4	NA	TRBJ1-1	TRBD1	CASSAQQGAGNTEAFF	TGTGCCAGCAGCGCACAACAGGGGGCTGGGAACACTGAAGCTTTCTTT
TRBV4-1	NA	TRBJ2-1	TRBD2	CASSHPKVGGRAYNEQFF	TGCGCCAGCAGCCACCCAAAGGTGGGGGGGAGGGCCTACAATGAGCAGTTCTTC
TRBV30	few	TRBJ2-2	NA	CAWSQTNTGELFF	TGTGCCTGGAGTCAGACGAACACCGGGGAGCTGTTTTTT
TRBV7-9	NA	TRBJ2-7	NA	CASSRPGFYEQYF	TGTGCCAGCAGCCGACCGGGGTTCTACGAGCAGTACTTC
TRBV7-6	few	TRBJ2-1	NA	CASTQGSGVYNEQFF	TGTGCCAGCACCCAGGGGAGCGGAGTTTACAATGAGCAGTTCTTC
TRBV11-2	NA	TRBJ2-7	TRBD2	CASSLNSGVSYEQYF	TGTGCCAGCAGCTTGAATAGCGGGGTTTCCTACGAGCAGTACTTC
TRBV18	NA	TRBJ2-3	NA	CASSPRTGINPDTQYF	TGTGCCAGCTCACCACGTACCGGGATAAACCCAGATACGCAGTATTTT
TRBV19	NA	TRBJ2-6	TRBD2	CASSYRLAGGSTGANVLTF	TGTGCCAGTAGTTATAGACTAGCGGGGGGTTCCACTGGGGCCAACGTCCTGACTTTC
TRBV6-5	NA	TRBJ2-4	TRBD2	CASSLETGLAGNIQYF	TGTGCCAGCAGTTTGGAGACGGGACTAGCGGGAAACATTCAGTACTTC
TRBV7-9	NA	TRBJ1-2	NA	CASSLGSLGYTF	TGTGCCAGCAGCTTAGGAAGTCTAGGCTACACCTTC